The rows below give T cell receptor beta chains drawn from one sample of a study of Ad26.COV2.S vaccination and SARS-CoV-2 variants. The data were produced by immunoSEQ multiplex PCR, yet TCRdb's version contains in-frame clones alone and is incomplete. The repertoire holds roughly 240,000 clones, with 88% as singletons. The sample was peripheral blood, taken in a trial of Ad26.COV2.S vaccine versus placebo. All receptors come from a person aged 18-65 years who received the Ad26.COV2.S COVID-19 vaccine or a placebo. Both conserved end residues are part of each CDR3. A D gene is named only where the DNA matches it firmly.

d_call j_call v_call cdr3_aa cdr3_nt
. TRBJ2-5 TRBV4-3 CASSQSLQTKGETQYF TGCGCCAGCAGCCAATCCCTTCAGACTAAAGGGGAGACCCAGTACTTC
. TRBJ1-1 TRBV6-6 CASSPDRYTEAFF TGTGCCAGCAGCCCGGACCGATACACTGAAGCTTTCTTT
TRBD2 TRBJ2-1 TRBV28 CASSLPSGRYNEQFF TGTGCCAGCAGTTTACCTAGCGGGCGATACAATGAGCAGTTCTTC
. TRBJ2-7 TRBV7-8 CASSLVGQVSSYEQYF TGTGCCAGCAGCTTAGTGGGACAAGTAAGCTCCTACGAGCAGTACTTC
. TRBJ1-5 TRBV19 CASSMREVQPQHF TGTGCCAGTAGTATGAGGGAGGTTCAGCCCCAGCATTTT
. TRBJ2-1 TRBV30 CAGGTLNTNEQFF TGTGCCGGAGGGACACTCAATACCAATGAGCAGTTCTTC
TRBD2 TRBJ2-7 TRBV28 CASSPTSGSYEQYF TGTGCCAGCAGTCCGACTAGCGGGAGTTACGAGCAGTACTTC
TRBD1 TRBJ1-2 TRBV5-8 CASSPGGLSYGYTF TGTGCCAGCAGCCCAGGGGGGTTGAGCTATGGCTACACCTTC
TRBD2 TRBJ2-1 TRBV10-1 CASSDSGGSYNEQFF TGCGCCAGCAGTGATTCGGGGGGGTCCTACAATGAGCAGTTCTTC
TRBD1 TRBJ2-3 TRBV4-3 CASSQGQGSVSTDTQYF TGCGCCAGCAGCCAAGGACAGGGGTCCGTATCGACAGATACGCAGTATTTT
. TRBJ1-4 TRBV28 CASSFPGPVREKLFF TGTGCCAGCAGTTTCCCAGGGCCGGTGAGAGAAAAACTGTTTTTT
. TRBJ2-7 TRBV18 CASSPRGGGANDEQYF TGTGCCAGCTCACCAAGGGGAGGGGGGGCAAATGACGAGCAGTACTTC
TRBD2 TRBJ2-7 TRBV5-6 CASSSLRLAEANEQYF TGTGCCAGCAGCTCTCTTCGACTAGCGGAGGCGAACGAGCAGTACTTC